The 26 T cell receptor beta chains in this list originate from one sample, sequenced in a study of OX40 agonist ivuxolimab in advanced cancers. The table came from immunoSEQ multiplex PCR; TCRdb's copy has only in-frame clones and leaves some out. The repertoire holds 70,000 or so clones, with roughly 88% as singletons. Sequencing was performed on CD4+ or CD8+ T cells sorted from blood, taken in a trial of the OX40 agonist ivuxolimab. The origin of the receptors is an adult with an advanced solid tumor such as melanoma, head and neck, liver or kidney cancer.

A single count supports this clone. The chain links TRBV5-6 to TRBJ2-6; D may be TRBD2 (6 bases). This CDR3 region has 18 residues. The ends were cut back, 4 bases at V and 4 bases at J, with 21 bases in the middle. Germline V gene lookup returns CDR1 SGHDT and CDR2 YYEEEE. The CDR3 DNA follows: TGTGCCAGCAGCGCAACGGACGAACTAGCTCGAGGGGCCAACGTCCTGACTTTC. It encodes CASSATDELARGANVLTF.

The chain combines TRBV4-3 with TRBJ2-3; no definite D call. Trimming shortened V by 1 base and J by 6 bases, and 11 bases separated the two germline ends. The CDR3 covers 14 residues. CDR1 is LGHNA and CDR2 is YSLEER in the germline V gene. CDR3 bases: TGCGCCAGCAGCCAAGGACGGGTAGCTGATACGCAGTATTTT. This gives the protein CASSQGRVADTQYF.

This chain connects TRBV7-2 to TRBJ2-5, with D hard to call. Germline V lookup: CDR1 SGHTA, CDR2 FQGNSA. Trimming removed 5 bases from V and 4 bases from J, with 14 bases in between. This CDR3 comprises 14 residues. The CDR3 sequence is CASSPARATETQYF. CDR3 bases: TGTGCCAGCAGCCCAGCCCGAGCCACAGAGACCCAGTACTTC.

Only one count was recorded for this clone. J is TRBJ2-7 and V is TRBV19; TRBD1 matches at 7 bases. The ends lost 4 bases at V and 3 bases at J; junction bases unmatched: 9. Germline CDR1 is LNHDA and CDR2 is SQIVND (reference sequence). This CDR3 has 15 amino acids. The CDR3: CASSRSARDSYEQYF. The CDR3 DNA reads TGTGCCAGTAGTAGATCCGCCCGGGACAGCTACGAGCAGTACTTC.

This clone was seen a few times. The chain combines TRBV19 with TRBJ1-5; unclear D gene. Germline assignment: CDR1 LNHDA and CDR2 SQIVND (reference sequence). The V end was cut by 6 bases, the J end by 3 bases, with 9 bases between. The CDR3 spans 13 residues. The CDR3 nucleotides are TGTGCCAGTAGCGGGCACCTCAATCAGCCCCAGCATTTT. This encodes CASSGHLNQPQHF.

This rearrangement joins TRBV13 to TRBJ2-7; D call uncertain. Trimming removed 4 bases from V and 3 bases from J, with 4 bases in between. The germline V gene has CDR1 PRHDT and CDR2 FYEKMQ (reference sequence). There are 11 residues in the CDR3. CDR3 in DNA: TGTGCCAGCAGCTACCGCTACGAGCAGTACTTC. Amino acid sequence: CASSYRYEQYF.

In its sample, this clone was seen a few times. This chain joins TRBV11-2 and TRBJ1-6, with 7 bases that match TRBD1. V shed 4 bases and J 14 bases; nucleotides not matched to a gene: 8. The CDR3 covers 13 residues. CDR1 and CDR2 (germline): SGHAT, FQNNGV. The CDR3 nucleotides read TGTGCCAGCAGCTCCTATTCAGGGGGGACCCTCCACTTT. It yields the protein CASSSYSGGTLHF.

CDR3 region: CASSPLFSTDTQYF. The CDR3 nucleotides are TGTGCCAGCAGCCCACTCTTTTCCACAGATACGCAGTATTTT. V gene TRBV7-2 combines with J gene TRBJ2-3; D unresolved. The CDR3 has 14 residues. Germline-derived CDR1 and CDR2 are SGHTA and FQGNSA. Deletions cut 5 bases from V and 2 bases from J, with 11 bases between.

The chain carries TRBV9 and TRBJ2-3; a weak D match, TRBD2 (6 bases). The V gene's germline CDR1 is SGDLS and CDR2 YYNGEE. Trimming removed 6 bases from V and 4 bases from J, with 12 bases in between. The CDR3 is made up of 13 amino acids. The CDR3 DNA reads TGTGCCAGCAATCCGACGGGGGCAGATACGCAGTATTTT. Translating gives CASNPTGADTQYF.

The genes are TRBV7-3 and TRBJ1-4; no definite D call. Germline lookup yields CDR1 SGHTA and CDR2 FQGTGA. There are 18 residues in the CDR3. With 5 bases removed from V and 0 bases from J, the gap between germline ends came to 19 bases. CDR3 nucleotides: TGTGCCAGCAGCCCAAACCCATGGGCCAACTCAACTAATGAAAAACTGTTTTTT. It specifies CASSPNPWANSTNEKLFF.

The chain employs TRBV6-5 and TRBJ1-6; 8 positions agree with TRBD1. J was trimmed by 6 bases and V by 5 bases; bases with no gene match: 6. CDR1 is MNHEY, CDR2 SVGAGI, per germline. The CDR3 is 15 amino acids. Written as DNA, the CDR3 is TGTGCCAGCAGTCCTCGGACAGGGCGTAATTCACCCCTCCACTTT. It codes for CASSPRTGRNSPLHF.

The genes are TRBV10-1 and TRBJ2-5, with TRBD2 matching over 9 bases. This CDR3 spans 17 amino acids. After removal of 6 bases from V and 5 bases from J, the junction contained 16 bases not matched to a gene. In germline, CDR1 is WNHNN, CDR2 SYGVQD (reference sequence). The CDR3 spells CASSMIGAGGQVETQYF. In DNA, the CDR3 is TGCGCCAGCAGCATGATCGGAGCGGGGGGCCAAGTGGAGACCCAGTACTTC.

CDR3 nucleotide sequence: TGTGCCAGCAGTGTCCAGGGGGGACGTGAAGCTTTCTTT. Protein sequence: CASSVQGGREAFF. The rearrangement uses TRBV6-6 and TRBJ1-1; TRBD1 agrees at 7 bases. The CDR3 length is 13 residues. The germline CDR1 and CDR2 sequences are MNHNY and SVGAGI (reference sequence). V shed 5 bases and J 7 bases; nucleotides not matched to a gene: 7.

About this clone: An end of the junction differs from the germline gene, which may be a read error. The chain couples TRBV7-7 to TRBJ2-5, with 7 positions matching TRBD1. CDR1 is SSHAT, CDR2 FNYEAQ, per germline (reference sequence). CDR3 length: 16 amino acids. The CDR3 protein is CASSLSTGAPQETQYF. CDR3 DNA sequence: TGTGCTAGCAGCTTAAGCACAGGGGCCCCCCAAGAGACCCAGTACTTC.

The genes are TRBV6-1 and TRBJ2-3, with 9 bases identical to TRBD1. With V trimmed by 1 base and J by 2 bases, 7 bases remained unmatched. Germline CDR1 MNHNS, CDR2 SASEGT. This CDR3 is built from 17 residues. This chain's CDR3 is CASSEVWGQGFTDTQYF. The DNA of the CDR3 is TGTGCCAGCAGTGAAGTATGGGGACAGGGATTCACAGATACGCAGTATTTT.

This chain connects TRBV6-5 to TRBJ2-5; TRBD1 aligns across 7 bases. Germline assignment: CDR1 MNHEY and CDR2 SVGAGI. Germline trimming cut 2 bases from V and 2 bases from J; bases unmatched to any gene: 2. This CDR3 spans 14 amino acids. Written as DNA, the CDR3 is TGTGCCAGCAGTTACGTGGGACAGCAAGAGACCCAGTACTTC. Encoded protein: CASSYVGQQETQYF.

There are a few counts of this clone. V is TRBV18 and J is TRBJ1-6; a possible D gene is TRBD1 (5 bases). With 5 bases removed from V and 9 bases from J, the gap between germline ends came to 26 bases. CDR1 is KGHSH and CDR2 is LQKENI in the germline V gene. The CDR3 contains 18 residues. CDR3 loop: CASSSRLTRQTTGSPLHF. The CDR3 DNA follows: TGTGCCAGCTCATCGCGACTTACCCGCCAGACTACAGGTTCACCCCTCCACTTT.

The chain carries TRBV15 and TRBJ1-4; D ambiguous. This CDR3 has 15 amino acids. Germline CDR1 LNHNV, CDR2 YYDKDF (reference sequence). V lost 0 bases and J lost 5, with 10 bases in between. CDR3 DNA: TGTGCCACCAGCAGAGATGAGGTGTTGAATGAAAAACTGTTTTTT. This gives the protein CATSRDEVLNEKLFF.

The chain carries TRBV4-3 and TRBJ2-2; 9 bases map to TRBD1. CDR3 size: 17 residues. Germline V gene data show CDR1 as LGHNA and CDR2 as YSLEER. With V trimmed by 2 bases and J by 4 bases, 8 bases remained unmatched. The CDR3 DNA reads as TGCGCCAGCAGCCAACGCACAGGGGGCGCGAGCACCGGGGAGCTGTTTTTT. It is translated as CASSQRTGGASTGELFF.

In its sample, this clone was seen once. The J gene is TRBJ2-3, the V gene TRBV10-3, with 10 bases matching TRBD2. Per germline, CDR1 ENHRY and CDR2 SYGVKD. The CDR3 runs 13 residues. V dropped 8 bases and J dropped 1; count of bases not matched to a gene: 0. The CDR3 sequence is CAIGLAGTDTQYF. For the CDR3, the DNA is TGTGCCATCGGACTAGCGGGCACAGATACGCAGTATTTT.

CDR3: CASAGIRGDTQYF. The CDR3 DNA follows: TGCGCCAGCGCCGGGATTAGGGGAGATACGCAGTATTTT. The chain uses TRBV10-2 and TRBJ2-3; D may correspond to TRBD1 or TRBD2 (5 bases each). Germline CDR1 and CDR2: WSHSY and SAAADI. The V end was cut by 8 bases, the J end by 5 bases, with 14 bases between. The CDR3 totals 13 residues.

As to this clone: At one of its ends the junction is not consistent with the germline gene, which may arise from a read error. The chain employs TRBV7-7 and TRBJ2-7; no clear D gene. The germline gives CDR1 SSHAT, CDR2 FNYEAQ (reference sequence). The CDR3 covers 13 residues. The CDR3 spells CASSSGQSGEQYF. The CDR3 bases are TGTGCTAGCAGCTCGGGTCAGTCCGGGGAGCAGTACTTC.

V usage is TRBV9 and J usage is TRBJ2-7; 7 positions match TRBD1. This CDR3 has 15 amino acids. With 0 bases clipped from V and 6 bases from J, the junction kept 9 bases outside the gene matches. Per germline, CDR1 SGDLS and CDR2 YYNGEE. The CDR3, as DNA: TGTGCCAGCAGCGTAGATACGGCACAGGGGCGCGAGCAGTACTTC. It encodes CASSVDTAQGREQYF.

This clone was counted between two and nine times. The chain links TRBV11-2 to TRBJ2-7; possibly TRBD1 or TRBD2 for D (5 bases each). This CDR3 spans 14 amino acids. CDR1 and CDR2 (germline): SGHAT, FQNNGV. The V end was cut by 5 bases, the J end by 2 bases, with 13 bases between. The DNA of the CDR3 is TGTGCCAGCAGCCCCCCGGGACGGACCTACGAGCAGTACTTC. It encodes CASSPPGRTYEQYF.

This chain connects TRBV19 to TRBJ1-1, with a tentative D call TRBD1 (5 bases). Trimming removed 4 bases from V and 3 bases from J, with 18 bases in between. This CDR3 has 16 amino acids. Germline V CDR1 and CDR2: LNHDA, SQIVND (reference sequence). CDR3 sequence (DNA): TGTGCCAGTAGTACCGGGTCCTTCTCGGGGCACACTGAAGCTTTCTTT. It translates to CASSTGSFSGHTEAFF.

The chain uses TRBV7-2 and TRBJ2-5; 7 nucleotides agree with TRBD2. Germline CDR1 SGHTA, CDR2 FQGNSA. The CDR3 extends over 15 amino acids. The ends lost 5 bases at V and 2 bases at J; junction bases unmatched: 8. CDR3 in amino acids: CASSPFRGEQETQYF. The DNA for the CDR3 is TGTGCCAGCAGCCCCTTCCGGGGGGAGCAAGAGACCCAGTACTTC.